The TCR beta chain described here comes from a study of neoadjuvant anti-PD-1 for oral cavity cancer. Described time point: after neoadjuvant nivolumab, at surgical resection. This CDR3 region has 13 residues. Trimming cost V 6 bases and J 2 bases, with 8 bases left between them. Germline-derived CDR1 and CDR2 are MNHEY and SMNVEV (reference sequence). This table comes from immunoSEQ multiplex PCR, and its TCRdb copy is limited to in-frame clones, with some not included. The sample consists of over 60,000 clones, about 90% of them appearing once. The chain couples TRBV27 to TRBJ1-5; D remains ambiguous. This receptor was identified in a person aged 35 to 85 with oral cavity squamous cell carcinoma. This specimen consisted of PBMCs, obtained after nivolumab (anti-PD-1) treatment. The CDR3 region has the DNA TGTGCCAGCAGCCTTATGGGCAATCAGCCCCAGCATTTT. Protein: CASSLMGNQPQHF.